The 12 T cell receptor beta chains below come from one sample, sequenced in a study of OX40 agonist ivuxolimab in advanced cancers. Profiling relied on immunoSEQ multiplex PCR, and the TCRdb table lists in-frame clones only, not all of them. The sample shows about 46,000 clones, more than 85% of them seen only once. Source: CD4+ or CD8+ T cells sorted from blood, taken in a trial of the OX40 agonist ivuxolimab. These receptors were collected from an adult with an advanced solid tumor such as melanoma, head and neck, liver or kidney cancer.

V usage is TRBV2 and J usage is TRBJ1-1; D gene uncertain. The CDR3 has 12 residues. Germline values: CDR1 SNHLY, CDR2 FYNNEI. The ends were cut back, 6 bases at V and 12 bases at J, with 17 bases in the middle. DNA for the CDR3: TGTGCCAGCAGGCCGTTAACACCGGAGCCTTTCTTT. As protein: CASRPLTPEPFF.

This rearrangement joins TRBV4-1 to TRBJ2-7, with 7 bases identical to TRBD1. This CDR3 is 16 amino acids long. The ends lost 1 base at V and 2 bases at J; junction bases unmatched: 8. Germline V gene lookup returns CDR1 MGHRA and CDR2 YSYEKL. The DNA of the CDR3 is TGCGCCAGCAGCCAAGCGGCCGACAGGGTCACCTACGAGCAGTACTTC. This encodes CASSQAADRVTYEQYF.

V usage is TRBV6-4 and J usage is TRBJ2-4, with D possibly being TRBD1 or TRBD2 (5 bases each). V was clipped by 4 bases and J by 2 bases, with 12 bases between them. The V gene's germline CDR1 is MRHNA and CDR2 SNTAGT. The CDR3 consists of 15 residues. CDR3 nucleotides: TGTGCCAGCAGTGCCGAGTGGGGGTCCAAAAACATTCAGTACTTC. This translates into CASSAEWGSKNIQYF.

The CDR3 bases are TGTGCCAGCAGTTACGGGACTAGCTCAGATACGCAGTATTTT. It yields the protein CASSYGTSSDTQYF. The V call is TRBV6-5, the J call TRBJ2-3; 9 bases line up with TRBD2. Germline CDR1 and CDR2: MNHEY and SVGAGI. The CDR3 consists of 14 residues. Germline trimming cut 2 bases from V and 4 bases from J; bases unmatched to any gene: 1.

The chain is built from TRBV7-9 and TRBJ1-4; 10 nucleotides match TRBD1. There are 15 residues in the CDR3. CDR1 SEHNR and CDR2 FQNEAQ come from the germline V gene (reference sequence). V lost 5 bases, J lost 7 bases, and 7 bases stayed unmatched. CDR3 amino acids: CASSTWDRGSEKLFF. CDR3 nucleotides: TGTGCCAGCAGCACCTGGGACAGGGGAAGTGAAAAACTGTTTTTT.

This chain joins TRBV9 and TRBJ1-5; a weak D match, TRBD1 (6 bases). The CDR3 has 17 amino acids. V lost 0 bases and J 2 bases, leaving 15 bases between the germline ends. The germline V gene encodes CDR1 SGDLS and CDR2 YYNGEE. The CDR3 bases are TGTGCCAGCAGCGTAGGGGAGGGGGAATTGGGCAATCAGCCCCAGCATTTT. Its protein product is CASSVGEGELGNQPQHF.

This clone is labeled medium-sized. V gene TRBV7-2 combines with J gene TRBJ1-1; TRBD1 agrees at 7 bases. V was pared by 5 bases and J by 7 bases, with 13 bases of the junction left unmatched. The CDR3 has 15 residues. CDR1 is SGHTA and CDR2 is FQGNSA in the germline V gene. The CDR3 is CASSASPGTANEAFF. For the CDR3, the DNA is TGTGCCAGCAGCGCATCACCCGGGACAGCTAATGAAGCTTTCTTT.

In the case of this clone: Other nucleotide sequences from this sample produce the same CDR3. The J gene is TRBJ2-7, the V gene TRBV29-1; the D gene is possibly TRBD2 (6 bases). Germline CDR1 reads SQVTM; CDR2 reads ANQGSEA. The V end was cut by 3 bases, the J end by 3 bases, with 12 bases between. The CDR3 sequence is 13 residues long. DNA of the CDR3: TGCAGCGTTGATGGAGGAGGGGACTACGAGCAGTACTTC. Translation gives CSVDGGGDYEQYF.

The chain joins TRBV7-2 to TRBJ2-5; 7 bases fit TRBD1. This CDR3 is 13 amino acids long. CDR1 is SGHTA, CDR2 FQGNSA, per germline. J gave up 6 bases and V 4 bases, and 5 bases lay outside the gene matches. The CDR3 DNA is TGTGCCAGCAGCTCTGACAGGGTGAAGACCCAGTACTTC. Protein product: CASSSDRVKTQYF.

V usage is TRBV11-2 and J usage is TRBJ1-2, with D uncertain. The ends were cut back, 1 base at V and 8 bases at J, with 11 bases in the middle. Germline V gene data show CDR1 as SGHAT and CDR2 as FQNNGV. The CDR3 sequence is 13 residues long. The CDR3 DNA reads TGTGCCAGCAGCTTAGGGGCCTCCTTCGGCTACACCTTC. Residues: CASSLGASFGYTF.

The table lists this clone with a count of one. The chain recombines TRBV15 with TRBJ2-7, with 8 bases matching TRBD2. J gave up 6 bases and V 6 bases, and 1 base lay outside the gene matches. CDR3 length: 11 residues. The germline V gene encodes CDR1 LNHNV and CDR2 YYDKDF (reference sequence). The CDR3 is CATSAGGEQYF. CDR3 bases: TGTGCCACCAGTGCGGGGGGCGAGCAGTACTTC. The variable domain in full, with the rest retrieved from reference TRBV15 and TRBJ2-7, is DAMVIQNPRYQVTQFGKPVTLSCSQTLNHNVMYWYQQKSSQAPKLLFHYYDKDFNNEADTPDNFQSRRPNTSFCFLDIRSPGLGDTAMYLCATSAGGEQYFGPGTRLTVT.

This clone was recorded only once. The V gene is TRBV28, the J gene TRBJ1-5; 9 bases line up with TRBD1. The CDR3 is 15 residues long. The germline CDR1 and CDR2 sequences are MDHEN and SYDVKM. V shed 7 bases, J shed 4 bases, and the junction held 8 bases outside the gene matches. CDR3 in amino acids: CASKSGQGLNQPQHF. CDR3 in DNA: TGTGCCAGCAAGTCCGGACAGGGGTTGAATCAGCCCCAGCATTTT.